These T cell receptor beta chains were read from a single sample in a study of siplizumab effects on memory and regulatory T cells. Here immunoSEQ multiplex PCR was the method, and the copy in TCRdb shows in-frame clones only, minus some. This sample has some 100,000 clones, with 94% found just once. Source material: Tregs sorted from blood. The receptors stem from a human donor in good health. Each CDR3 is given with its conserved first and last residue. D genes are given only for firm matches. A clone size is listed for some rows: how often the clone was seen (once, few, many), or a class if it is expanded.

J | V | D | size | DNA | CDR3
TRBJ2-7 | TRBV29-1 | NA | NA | TGCAGCGCTGCGGGATCGACAATGAGCTCCTACGAGCAGTACTTC | CSAAGSTMSSYEQYF
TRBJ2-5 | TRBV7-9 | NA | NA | TGTGCCAGCAGTCCCAACAGGGTGGGGGCAGAGACCCAGTACTTC | CASSPNRVGAETQYF
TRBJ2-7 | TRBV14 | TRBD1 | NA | TGTGCCAGCAGCCAAGGGCTACTTTACAGGGGCGAGCAGTACTTC | CASSQGLLYRGEQYF
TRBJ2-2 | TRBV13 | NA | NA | TGTGCCAGCAGCTTAAGAGGCTTCCCCGGGGAGCTGTTTTTT | CASSLRGFPGELFF
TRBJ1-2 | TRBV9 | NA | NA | TGTGCCAGCAGCGTAGCTGAGGGACTGAGCTATGGCTACACCTTC | CASSVAEGLSYGYTF
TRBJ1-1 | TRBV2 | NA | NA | TGTGCCAGCAGTGTGAAGGGGAACACTGAAGCTTTCTTT | CASSVKGNTEAFF
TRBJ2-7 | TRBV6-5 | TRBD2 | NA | TGTGCCAGCTTCTCCTTCGCCGGCGGGAGATACGAGCAGTACTTC | CASFSFAGGRYEQYF
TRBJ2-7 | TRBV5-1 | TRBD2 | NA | TGCGCCAGCAACTCTGGGAGGGGCGTCGGACGCACGGGCGAGCAGTACTTC | CASNSGRGVGRTGEQYF
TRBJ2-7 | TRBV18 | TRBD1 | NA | TGTGCCAGCTCACCATGGGACAGGGGGCTCGACGAGCAGTACTTC | CASSPWDRGLDEQYF
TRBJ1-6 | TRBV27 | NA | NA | TGTGCCAGCAGTTTAGTACCAGGGACAAATTCACCCCTCCACTTT | CASSLVPGTNSPLHF
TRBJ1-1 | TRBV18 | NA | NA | TGTGCCAGCTCACCACGGGATAGGAATTCAGAAGCTTTCTTT | CASSPRDRNSEAFF
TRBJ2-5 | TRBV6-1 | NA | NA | TGTGCCAGCAGGGGGGGGGCCAGAACTCAAGAGACCCAGTACTTC | CASRGGARTQETQYF
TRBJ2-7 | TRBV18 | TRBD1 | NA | TGTGCCAGCTCACCAGAGTGGGACAGCAATTACGAGCAGTACTTC | CASSPEWDSNYEQYF
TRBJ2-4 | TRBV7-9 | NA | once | TGTGCCAGCAGCTACGACAGGCTAGCCAAAAACATTCAGTACTTC | CASSYDRLAKNIQYF
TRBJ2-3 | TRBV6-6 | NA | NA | TGTGCCAGCAGTTACTCTGGGAGATTACAAGATACGCAGTATTTT | CASSYSGRLQDTQYF
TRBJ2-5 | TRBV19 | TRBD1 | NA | TGTGCCAGTAGGACAGGGGAGACCCAGTACTTC | CASRTGETQYF
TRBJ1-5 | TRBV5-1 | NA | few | TGCGCCAGCAGCCGGGCCGCAGGTCAGCCCCAGCATTTT | CASSRAAGQPQHF
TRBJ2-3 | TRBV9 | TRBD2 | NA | TGTGCCAGCAGCTTGGGACTAGCCACAGATACGCAGTATTTT | CASSLGLATDTQYF
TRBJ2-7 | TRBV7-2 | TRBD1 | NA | TGTGCCAGCAGCGGACAGGGGCTCTCCTCATGGGAGCAGTACTTC | CASSGQGLSSWEQYF
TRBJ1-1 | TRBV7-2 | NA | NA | TGTGCCAGCAGCCACCGGGGGACACTGAACACTGAAGCTTTCTTT | CASSHRGTLNTEAFF
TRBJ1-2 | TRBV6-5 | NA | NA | TGTGCCAGCAGTTCACGCAGGGGTGGGATTGCTAATGGCTACACCTTC | CASSSRRGGIANGYTF
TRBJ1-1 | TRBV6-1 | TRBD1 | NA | TGTGCCAGCAGTGTTGAGGGGGCGAACACTGAAGCTTTCTTT | CASSVEGANTEAFF
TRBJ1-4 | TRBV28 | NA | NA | TGTGCCAGCAGTTTCGGTGGGGGAACTAATGAAAAACTGTTTTTT | CASSFGGGTNEKLFF
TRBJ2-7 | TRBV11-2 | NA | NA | TGTGCCAGCAGCTTAACGGGCGGCACCATGGGAGAGCAGTACTTC | CASSLTGGTMGEQYF
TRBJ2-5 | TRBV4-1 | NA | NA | TGCGCCAGCAGCCAAGAATGGTTGGGGGGTGGGGTGACCCAGTACTTC | CASSQEWLGGGVTQYF
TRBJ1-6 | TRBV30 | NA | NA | TGTGCCTGGAGTCCAGGGAATAATTCACCCCTCCACTTT | CAWSPGNNSPLHF